This is a list of T cell receptor beta chains from one sample in a study of beta chain features in type 1 diabetes. Clones were sequenced by immunoSEQ multiplex PCR, and TCRdb holds only the in-frame ones, with some missing. The sample carries about 160,000 clones, 10% to 13% recorded once. Sequencing input: central memory CD4+ T cells from blood. Every receptor here comes from a man aged 25-45 years with type 1 diabetes. Each CDR3 is given with its conserved first and last residue. The D gene is left open where the match is weak. Clone size, where shown, is once, few, many, or a class for clones that have expanded.

j_gene | v_gene | abundance | d_gene | CDR3aa | CDR3nt
TRBJ1-1 | TRBV5-1 | . | . | CASSLGILGQSGAFF | TGCGCCAGCAGCTTGGGTATCCTCGGACAGTCTGGAGCTTTCTTT
TRBJ2-7 | TRBV5-4 | few | TRBD2 | CASSRTSENKQYF | TGTGCCAGCAGCCGGACTAGCGAGAACAAGCAGTACTTC
TRBJ1-1 | TRBV7-9 | few | . | CASSFGAGVGWNTEAFF | TGTGCCAGCAGCTTTGGGGCAGGGGTTGGTTGGAACACTGAAGCTTTCTTT
TRBJ1-5 | TRBV7-9 | . | . | CASSPITDQPQHF | TGTGCCAGCAGCCCAATAACAGATCAGCCCCAGCATTTT
TRBJ2-2 | TRBV29-1 | . | TRBD2 | CSALTGLAGWANTGELFF | TGCAGCGCCCTGACGGGACTAGCGGGGTGGGCGAACACCGGGGAGCTGTTTTTT
TRBJ1-4 | TRBV6-5 | . | TRBD1 | CASSYSPGQGSEKLFF | TGTGCCAGCAGCTACTCCCCGGGACAGGGGAGCGAAAAACTGTTTTTT
TRBJ2-5 | TRBV28 | few | . | CASSLQETQYF | TGTGCCAGCAGTCTCCAAGAGACCCAGTACTTC
TRBJ2-6 | TRBV4-1 | . | TRBD1 | CASSLGQVSSGANVLTF | TGCGCCAGCAGCCTAGGACAGGTCTCCTCTGGGGCCAACGTCCTGACTTTC
TRBJ2-1 | TRBV11-1 | . | . | CASSSGDYNEQFF | TGTGCCAGCAGCTCAGGGGACTACAATGAGCAGTTCTTC
TRBJ2-7 | TRBV7-2 | . | TRBD2 | CASSLAHGGSGYEQYF | TGTGCCAGCAGCCTCGCCCACGGCGGGAGTGGCTACGAGCAGTACTTC
TRBJ2-1 | TRBV5-4 | . | . | CASSAGLEVYNEQFF | TGTGCCAGCAGCGCGGGACTGGAAGTTTACAATGAGCAGTTCTTC
TRBJ2-1 | TRBV12-5 | . | . | CASALDSYNEQFF | TGTGCTAGTGCCCTGGACTCTTACAATGAGCAGTTCTTC
TRBJ2-6 | TRBV7-8 | . | . | CASSLDTGANVLTF | TGTGCCAGCAGCTTAGACACCGGGGCCAACGTCCTGACTTTC
TRBJ1-5 | TRBV18 | few | . | CASSPAGNQPQHF | TGTGCCAGCTCACCAGCAGGGAATCAGCCCCAGCATTTT
TRBJ2-5 | TRBV7-8 | few | TRBD2 | CASSSLPDAYGGSQYF | TGTGCCAGCAGCTCCCTCCCCGACGCCTACGGGGGGTCCCAGTACTTC
TRBJ1-4 | TRBV7-2 | . | . | CASSLRGEKLFF | TGTGCCAGCAGCTTAAGGGGTGAAAAACTGTTTTTT
TRBJ2-7 | TRBV30 | . | . | CAWTGSDEQYF | TGTGCCTGGACAGGGTCGGACGAGCAGTACTTC
TRBJ2-2 | TRBV30 | few | TRBD1 | CAWSGGTGGNTGELFF | TGTGCCTGGAGTGGCGGGACAGGGGGTAACACCGGGGAGCTGTTTTTT